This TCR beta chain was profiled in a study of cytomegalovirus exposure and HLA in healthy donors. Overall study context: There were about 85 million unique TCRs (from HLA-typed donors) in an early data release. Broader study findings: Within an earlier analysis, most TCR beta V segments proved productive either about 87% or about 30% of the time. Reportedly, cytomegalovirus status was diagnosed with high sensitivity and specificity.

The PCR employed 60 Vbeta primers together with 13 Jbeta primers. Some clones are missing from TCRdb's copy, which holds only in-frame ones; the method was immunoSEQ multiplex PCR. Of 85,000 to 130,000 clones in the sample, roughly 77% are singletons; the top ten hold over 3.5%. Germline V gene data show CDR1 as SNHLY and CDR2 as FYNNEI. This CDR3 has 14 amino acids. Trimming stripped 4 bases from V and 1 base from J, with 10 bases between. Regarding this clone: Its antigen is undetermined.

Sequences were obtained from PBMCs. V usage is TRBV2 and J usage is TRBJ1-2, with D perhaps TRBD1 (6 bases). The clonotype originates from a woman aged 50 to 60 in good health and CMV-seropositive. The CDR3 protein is CASSGTANNYGYTF. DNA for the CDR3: TGTGCCAGCAGTGGGACAGCGAATAACTATGGCTACACCTTC. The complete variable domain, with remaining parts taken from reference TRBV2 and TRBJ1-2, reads EPEVTQTPSHQVTQMGQEVILRCVPISNHLYFYWYRQILGQKVEFLVSFYNNEISEKSEIFDDQFSVERPDGSNFTLKIRSTKLEDSAMYFCASSGTANNYGYTFGSGTRLTVV.